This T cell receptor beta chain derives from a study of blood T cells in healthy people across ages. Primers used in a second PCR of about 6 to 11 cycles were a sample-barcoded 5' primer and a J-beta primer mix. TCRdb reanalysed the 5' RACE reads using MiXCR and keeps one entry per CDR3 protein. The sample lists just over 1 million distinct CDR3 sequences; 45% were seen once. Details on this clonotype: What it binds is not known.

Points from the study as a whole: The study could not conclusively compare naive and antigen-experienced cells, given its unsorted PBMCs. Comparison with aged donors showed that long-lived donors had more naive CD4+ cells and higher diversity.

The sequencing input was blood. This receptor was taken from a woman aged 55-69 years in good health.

CDR3 sequence: CASSHMGLADYEQYF. The CDR3 DNA sequence: TGCGCCAGCAGCCACATGGGACTAGCGGACTACGAGCAGTACTTC. V gene TRBV4-1 combines with J gene TRBJ2-7; 11 nucleotides agree with TRBD2. The length of the CDR3 is 15 residues. Germline V gene data show CDR1 as MGHRA and CDR2 as YSYEKL. The V gene end was trimmed by 3 bases and the J gene end by 3 bases; junction bases not matched to a gene: 4.